This TCR beta chain stems from a study of T cell responses to AZD1222 COVID-19 vaccine. Study-wide points: At 160-218 and 743-854, vaccine-associated CD4 TCRs were dominant, and they spanned spike.

Measured with immunoSEQ multiplex PCR; TCRdb has only the in-frame clones, and not every one. The sample has 180,000 or so clones, approximately 93% seen once. As to this clone: Its antigen is unidentified.

This CDR3 comprises 14 residues. Trimming took 2 bases from V and 5 from J, leaving 12 bases between them. CDR1 and CDR2 (germline): MNHEY, SVGEGT. This sequence joins TRBV6-2 or TRBV6-3 and TRBJ2-5, with TRBD1 as a possible D gene (6 bases). The sample consisted of peripheral blood, taken 28 days after the second AZD1222 dose. This TCR derives from an adult who received the AZD1222 COVID-19 vaccine. CDR3 loop: CASSYPRGDETQYF. The CDR3 bases are TGTGCCAGCAGTTACCCCAGGGGCGATGAGACCCAGTACTTC.